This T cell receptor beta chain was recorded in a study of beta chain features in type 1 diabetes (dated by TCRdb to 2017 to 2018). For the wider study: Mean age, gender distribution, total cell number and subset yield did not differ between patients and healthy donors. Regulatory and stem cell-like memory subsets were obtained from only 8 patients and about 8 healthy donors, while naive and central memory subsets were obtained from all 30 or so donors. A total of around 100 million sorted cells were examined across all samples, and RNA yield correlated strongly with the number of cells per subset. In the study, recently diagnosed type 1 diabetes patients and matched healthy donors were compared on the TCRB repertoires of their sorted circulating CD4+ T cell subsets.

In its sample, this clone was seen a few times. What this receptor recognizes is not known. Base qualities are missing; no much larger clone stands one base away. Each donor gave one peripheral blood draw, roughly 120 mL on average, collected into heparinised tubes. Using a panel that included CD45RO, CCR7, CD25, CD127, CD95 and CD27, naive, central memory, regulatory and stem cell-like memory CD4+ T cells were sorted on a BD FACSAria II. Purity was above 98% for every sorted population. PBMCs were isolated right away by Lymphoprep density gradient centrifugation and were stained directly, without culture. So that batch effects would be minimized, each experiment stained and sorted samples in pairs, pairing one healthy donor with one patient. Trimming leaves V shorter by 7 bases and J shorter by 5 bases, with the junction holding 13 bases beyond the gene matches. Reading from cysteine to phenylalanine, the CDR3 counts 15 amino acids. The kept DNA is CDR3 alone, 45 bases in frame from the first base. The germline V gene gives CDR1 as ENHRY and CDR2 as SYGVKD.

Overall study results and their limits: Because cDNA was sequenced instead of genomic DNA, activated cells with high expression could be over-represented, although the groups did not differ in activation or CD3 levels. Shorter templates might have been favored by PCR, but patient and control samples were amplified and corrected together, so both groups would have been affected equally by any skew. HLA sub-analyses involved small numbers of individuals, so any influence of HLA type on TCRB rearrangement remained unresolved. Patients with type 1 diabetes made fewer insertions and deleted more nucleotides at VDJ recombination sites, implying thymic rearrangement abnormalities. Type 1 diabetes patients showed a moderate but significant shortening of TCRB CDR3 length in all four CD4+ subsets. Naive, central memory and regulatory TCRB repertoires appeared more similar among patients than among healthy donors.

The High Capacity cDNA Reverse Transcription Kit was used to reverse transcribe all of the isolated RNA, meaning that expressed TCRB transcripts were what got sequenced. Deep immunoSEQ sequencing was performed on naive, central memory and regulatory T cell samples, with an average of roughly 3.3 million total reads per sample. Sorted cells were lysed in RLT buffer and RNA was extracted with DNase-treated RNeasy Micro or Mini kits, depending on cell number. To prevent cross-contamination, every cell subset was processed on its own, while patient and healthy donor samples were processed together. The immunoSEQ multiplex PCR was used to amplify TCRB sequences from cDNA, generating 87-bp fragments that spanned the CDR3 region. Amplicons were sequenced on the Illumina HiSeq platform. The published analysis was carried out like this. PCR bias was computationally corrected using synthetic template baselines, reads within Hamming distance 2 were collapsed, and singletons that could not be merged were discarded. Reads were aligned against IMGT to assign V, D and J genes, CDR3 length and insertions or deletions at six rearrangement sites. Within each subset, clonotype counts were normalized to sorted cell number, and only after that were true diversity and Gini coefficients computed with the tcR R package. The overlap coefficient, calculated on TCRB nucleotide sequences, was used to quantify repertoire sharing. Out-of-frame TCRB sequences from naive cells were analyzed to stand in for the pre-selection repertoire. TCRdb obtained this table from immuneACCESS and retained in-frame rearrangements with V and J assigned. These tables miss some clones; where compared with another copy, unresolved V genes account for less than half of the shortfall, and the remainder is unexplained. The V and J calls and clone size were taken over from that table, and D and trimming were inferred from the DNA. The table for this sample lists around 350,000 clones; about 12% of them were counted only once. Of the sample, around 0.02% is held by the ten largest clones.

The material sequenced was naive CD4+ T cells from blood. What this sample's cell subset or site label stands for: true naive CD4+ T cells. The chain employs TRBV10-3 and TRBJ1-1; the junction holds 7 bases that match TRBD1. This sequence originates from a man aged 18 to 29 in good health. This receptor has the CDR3 CAITRQGSTLTEAFF. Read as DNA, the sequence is TGTGCCATCACCAGACAGGGAAGTACCTTGACTGAAGCTTTCTTT.